This TCR beta chain was obtained from a study of PD-L1 blockade in urothelial cancer (dated by TCRdb to about 2017). For the study in its entirety: All patients started therapy in the mid-2010s and received atezolizumab 1,200 mg intravenously every 3 weeks. Approximately 29 patients had pretreatment blood TCR-seq, approximately 24 had at least one posttreatment blood collection, and approximately 24 had tumor TCR-seq. Whole exome sequencing and RNA sequencing of pretreatment tumors were performed alongside TCR sequencing in the same patients. Blood samples were analyzed at two time points: 3 weeks after treatment start (second dose) and 6 weeks after treatment start. Durable clinical benefit was achieved by nine patients and was not achieved by 20 patients. Blood samples gave a median of about 130,000 T cells and some 83,000 unique TCRs, with a median clonality of around 0.08. Durable clinical benefit meant progression-free survival longer than 6 months, and TCR features were also tested against progression-free and overall survival. Twenty-five of 29 patients were males with bladder-origin urothelial cancer, and about two thirds of the roughly 30 reported a prior smoking history. Pretreatment tumor samples, along with matched peripheral blood serially collected before and after atezolizumab treatment, were subjected to TCR sequencing. Somatic, immune and clinical correlates of response to PD-L1 blockade with atezolizumab in urothelial cancer were the focus of an exploratory multi-omic analysis. An ECOG performance status of 0 or 1 was recorded for the patients, and 0 to 3 prior chemotherapy regimens had been received by the patients.

Synthetic TCR analog templates were spiked into each PCR so that absolute template abundance could be estimated from read counts. Using the immunoSEQ assay, TCRbeta CDR3 regions were amplified from genomic DNA with bias-controlled V and J gene primers. Sequencing of rearranged TCRbeta segments was done at approximately 20X coverage. In the authors' own workflow: Clustering was used to correct sequencing errors, and CDR3s were annotated against IMGT so that V, D and J genes could be assigned. Downstream analyses used only productive TCRbeta rearrangements and left out out-of-frame or stop-codon sequences. To compute clonality, Shannon entropy was normalized by the log of the number of unique productive sequences and then subtracted from one. Fisher's exact test with Benjamini-Hochberg correction, using a cutoff of adjusted p below 0.01, was how clones that differed between time points or between blood and tumor were identified. Imported from immuneACCESS, the table was reduced by TCRdb to in-frame sequences with V and J called. These copies leave out some clones; in studies compared against another copy, an unresolved V gene accounts for under half, and the cause of the remainder is not known. V and J calls and clone size are copied from that table; D and trimming were computed from the DNA. Present in this sample are about 50,000 clones, 80% to 90% of which were seen just once. The ten top clones hold approximately 8.3% of the sample.

The investigation overall reported the following: Among patients with durable benefit, tumor-associated TCR clones showed greater expansion in peripheral blood 3 weeks after treatment started (n ≈ 23, p = 0.022). Because the sample size was small (n of about 29) and many exploratory analyses were performed, the results are intended to be hypothesis-generating. A pretreatment peripheral blood TCR clonality below the median was linked to improved progression-free and overall survival.

This sample's time point label indicates: peripheral blood 6 weeks after treatment start. A cohort of 30 or so patients with locally advanced or metastatic urothelial carcinoma, treated at Memorial Sloan Kettering on a trial protocol, was included. Peripheral blood mononuclear cells were collected pretreatment and during treatment, at between 1 and 8 total time points per patient. The Qiagen DNeasy Blood extraction kit was used to purify genomic DNA from total PBMCs and from tumor samples. PBMCs were collected pretreatment and during treatment and were isolated and stored as previously described. The CDR3 spans 14 residues, from the cysteine through the phenylalanine. The only DNA kept is the CDR3, 42 bases in frame from the first base. V is clipped by 6 bases and J by 1 base, and the sequence between their germline boundaries is 12 bases long. As encoded in the germline V gene, CDR1 is WSHSY while CDR2 is SAAADI.

This clone was counted between two and nine times. Its target antigen remains unknown. Per-nucleotide qualities are absent, and no much larger clonotype sits a single base away. The TCR sequence derives from a man between 65 and 85 years old with urothelial cancer. This sequence uses TRBV10-2 and TRBJ2-5; no D gene call is confident. The material was PBMCs, obtained around atezolizumab (anti-PD-L1) treatment. The DNA sequence is TGCGCCAGCAGCCCCGCTGCGGCCCAAGAGACCCAGTACTTC. Its coded protein is CASSPAAAQETQYF.